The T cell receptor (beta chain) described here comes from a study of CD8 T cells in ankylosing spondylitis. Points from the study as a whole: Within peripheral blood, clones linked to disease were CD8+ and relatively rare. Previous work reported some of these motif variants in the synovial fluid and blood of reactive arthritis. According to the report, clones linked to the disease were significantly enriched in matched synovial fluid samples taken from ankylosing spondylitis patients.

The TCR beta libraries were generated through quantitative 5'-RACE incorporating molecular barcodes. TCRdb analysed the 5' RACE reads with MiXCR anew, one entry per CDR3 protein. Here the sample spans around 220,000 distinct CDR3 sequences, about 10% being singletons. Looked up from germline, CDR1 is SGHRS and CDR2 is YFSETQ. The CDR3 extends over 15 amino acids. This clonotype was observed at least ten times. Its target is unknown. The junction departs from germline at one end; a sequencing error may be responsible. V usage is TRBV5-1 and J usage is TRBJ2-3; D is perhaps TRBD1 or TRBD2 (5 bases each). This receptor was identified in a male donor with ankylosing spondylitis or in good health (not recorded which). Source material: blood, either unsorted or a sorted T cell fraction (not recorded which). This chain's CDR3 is CASTLGRVGTDTQYF. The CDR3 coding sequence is TGCGCCAGCACCTTGGGGCGGGTGGGCACAGATACGCAGTATTTT. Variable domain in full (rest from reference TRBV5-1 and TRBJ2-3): KAGVTQTPRYLIKTRGQQVTLSCSPISGHRSVSWYQQTPGQGLQFLFEYFSETQRNKGNFPGRFSGRQFSNSRSEMNVSTLELGDSALYLCASTLGRVGTDTQYFGPGTRLTVL.